These T cell receptor beta chains were read from a single sample in a study of identical twins. TCRdb recomputed calls from the 5' RACE reads with MiXCR, one row per CDR3 protein. The sample lists approximately 700,000 distinct CDR3 sequences; roughly 18% were seen once. These data were also filed under a second study, of T cells expressing NK-cell markers.

Sequencing was performed on PBMCs. All receptors come from a woman between 18 and 29 years old in good health. CDR3s include the opening cysteine and the closing phenylalanine or tryptophan. The D gene is left open where the match is weak. Clone size is given for some rows only: seen once, a few or many times, or a class if the clone is expanded.

j_call	clone_size	d_call	v_call	cdr3_aa	cdr3_nt
TRBJ2-5	.	.	TRBV11-2	CASSPWGVGETQYF	TGTGCCAGCAGCCCCTGGGGGGTGGGGGAGACCCAGTACTTC
TRBJ2-5	.	TRBD2	TRBV20-1	CSADQTSGQETQYF	TGCAGTGCGGACCAGACTAGCGGCCAAGAGACCCAGTACTTC
TRBJ2-1	few	.	TRBV20-1	CSGRGSSSQFF	TGCAGTGGACGGGGCAGTAGTTCACAGTTCTTC
TRBJ1-2	many	TRBD1	TRBV7-2	CASSPRQGNHGYTF	TGTGCCAGCAGCCCTAGACAGGGAAATCATGGCTACACCTTC
TRBJ2-5	.	.	TRBV12-3/TRBV12-4	CASSLGDWKTQYF	TGTGCCAGCAGTTTAGGGGACTGGAAGACCCAGTACTTC
TRBJ1-1	many	.	TRBV6-2/TRBV6-3	CASSYNPHLNPGGGMNTEAFF	TGTGCCAGCAGTTACAACCCGCATCTTAACCCGGGGGGCGGAATGAACACTGAAGCTTTCTTT
TRBJ2-3	few	.	TRBV10-3	CANRDVNTDTQYF	TGTGCCAACCGGGACGTTAACACAGATACGCAGTATTTT
TRBJ2-7	.	TRBD2	TRBV20-1	CSAQTRSSGRGYEQYF	TGCAGTGCTCAGACCAGATCTAGCGGGAGAGGCTACGAGCAGTACTTC
TRBJ2-3	.	TRBD2	TRBV7-2	CASSLVRLAGGADTQYF	TGTGCCAGCAGCTTAGTGAGACTAGCGGGAGGTGCAGATACGCAGTATTTT
TRBJ1-2	few	TRBD1	TRBV3-1	CASSPRGRGPGGYTF	TGTGCCAGCAGCCCCCGCGGCAGGGGGCCGGGTGGCTACACCTTC
TRBJ1-1	.	.	TRBV5-1	CASSLERQTTEAFF	TGCGCCAGCAGCTTGGAACGGCAGACCACTGAAGCTTTCTTT
TRBJ2-2	.	TRBD1	TRBV6-1	CAANTGTGDGELFF	TGTGCCGCCAACACCGGGACAGGGGACGGGGAGCTGTTTTTT